Listed here are 28 T cell receptor beta chains from one sample, sequenced in a study of blood T cells in healthy people across ages. Sample-barcoded 5' priming and a J-beta primer mix drove a second PCR of about 7 to 11 cycles. TCRdb used MiXCR to reprocess the 5' RACE reads, holding one entry per CDR3 protein. The sample contains around 780,000 distinct CDR3 sequences, 56% of which appear only once. Sequencing used blood. The receptors were sampled from a man aged 35-49 years in good health.

In its sample, this clonotype was seen once. J is TRBJ1-4 and V is TRBV12-3 or TRBV12-4, with D tentatively TRBD1 (6 bases). The CDR3 has 15 residues. Trimming removed 5 bases from V and 3 bases from J, with 13 bases in between. The CDR3: CASSPGQTANEKLFF. Written as DNA, the CDR3 is TGTGCCAGCAGTCCTGGACAGACAGCTAATGAAAAACTGTTTTTT.

J is TRBJ2-1 and V is TRBV4-2; 15 bases map to TRBD2. The CDR3 sequence is 16 residues long. V was clipped by 1 base and J by 9 bases; unmatched bases: 4. Germline CDR1 is LGHNA and CDR2 is YNFKEQ. The CDR3, as DNA: TGTGCCAGCAGCCAAGCTGGACTAGCGGGGGGGGGTGAGCAGTTCTTC. It yields the protein CASSQAGLAGGGEQFF.

This chain uses TRBV28 with TRBJ2-7; 12 bases are shared with TRBD2. The end of the DNA aligns better with TRBJ2-5, so the J call may be wrong. CDR1 MDHEN and CDR2 SYDVKM come from the germline V gene. This CDR3 comprises 15 residues. The CDR3 region is CASRSSGRDRGTQYF. CDR3 nucleotide sequence: TGTGCCAGCAGATCTAGCGGGAGGGATCGGGGGACCCAGTACTTC.

Concerning this clonotype itself: Its ends do not fully match the called genes, so a read error is possible. V gene TRBV13 combines with J gene TRBJ2-7, with D hard to call. Germline V gene lookup returns CDR1 PRHDT and CDR2 FYEKMQ (reference sequence). CDR3 size: 12 residues. The CDR3 here is CASSLHGYEQCF. CDR3 in DNA: TGTGCCAGCAGCTTGCATGGCTACGAGCAGTGCTTC.

The sample holds one count of this clonotype. The chain has TRBV7-3 and TRBJ1-1; D call uncertain. Germline V gene sequence: CDR1 SGHTA, CDR2 FQGTGA. CDR3 length: 14 amino acids. The V end lost 5 bases, the J end lost 5 bases, and 15 bases lay between the germline ends. The CDR3 protein is CASSPTGRSTEAFF. The CDR3 coding sequence is TGTGCCAGCAGCCCCACCGGGAGGAGTACTGAAGCTTTCTTT. Full variable domain (outside the CDR3, taken from reference TRBV7-3 and TRBJ1-1): GAGVSQTPSNKVTEKGKYVELRCDPISGHTALYWYRQSLGQGPEFLIYFQGTGAADDSGLPNDRFFAVRPEGSVSTLKIQRTERGDSAVYLCASSPTGRSTEAFFGQGTRLTVV.

This clonotype was detected only a few times. This chain connects TRBV9 to TRBJ1-5; maybe TRBD1 (5 bases). Trimming took off 2 bases at V and 0 bases at J, with 9 bases between the two ends. Germline CDR1 reads SGDLS; CDR2 reads YYNGEE. This CDR3 spans 15 amino acids. CDR3 amino acids: CASSVGPDSNQPQHF. CDR3 in DNA: TGTGCCAGCAGCGTGGGGCCAGATAGCAATCAGCCCCAGCATTTT.

The chain is built from TRBV4-1 and TRBJ1-1; 7 bases fit TRBD1. CDR3 length: 15 residues. Germline lookup yields CDR1 MGHRA and CDR2 YSYEKL. V was pared by 4 bases and J by 5 bases, with 10 bases of the junction left unmatched. The CDR3 region is CASSLRGQGRTEAFF. The CDR3 bases are TGCGCCAGCAGCCTAAGGGGGCAGGGGAGGACTGAAGCTTTCTTT.

The sample holds a few counts of this clonotype. The rearrangement joins TRBV5-1 to TRBJ2-4; D gene ambiguous. CDR1 is SGHRS, CDR2 YFSETQ, per germline. Trimming took 2 bases from V and 0 from J, leaving 18 bases between them. The CDR3 contains 18 residues. CDR3 region: CASSFGFDGELAKNIQYF. The CDR3 DNA reads as TGCGCCAGCAGCTTTGGGTTTGATGGAGAACTAGCCAAAAACATTCAGTACTTC.

J is TRBJ2-3 and V is TRBV5-1; D may match TRBD1 or TRBD2 (5 bases each). CDR3 size: 18 residues. Germline V gene sequence: CDR1 SGHRS, CDR2 YFSETQ. V was trimmed by 3 bases and J by 2 bases, leaving 22 bases between them. The chain's CDR3 is CASSSSRGRMGITDTQYF. The CDR3 DNA follows: TGCGCCAGCAGCTCCTCACGGGGCCGGATGGGAATCACAGATACGCAGTATTTT.

This clonotype was seen more than once but under ten times. The chain is built from TRBV12-3 or TRBV12-4 and TRBJ2-7, with 8 bases aligning to TRBD2. CDR3 length equals 14 residues. V dropped 3 bases and J dropped 3; count of bases not matched to a gene: 4. This chain's CDR3 is CASSLGLGDYEQYF. The CDR3 DNA sequence: TGTGCCAGCAGTTTGGGACTAGGTGACTACGAGCAGTACTTC.

This clonotype turned up a few times. V and J are TRBV6-5 and TRBJ1-1; D call uncertain. The CDR3 extends over 13 amino acids. CDR1 and CDR2 (germline): MNHEY, SVGAGI. V gave up 4 bases and J gave up 7 bases, with 13 bases separating them. The CDR3 here is CASSFGSDYEAFF. CDR3 nucleotides: TGTGCCAGCAGTTTCGGGTCAGACTATGAAGCTTTCTTT.

CDR3 bases: TGTGCCAGCAGCTACCCAGCCGCCTACGAGCAGTACTTC. This gives the protein CASSYPAAYEQYF. V is TRBV7-2 and J is TRBJ2-7; D is unclear. The CDR3 consists of 13 residues. The germline gives CDR1 SGHTA, CDR2 FQGNSA. V dropped 4 bases and J dropped 2 bases, with 9 bases sitting between them.

This chain uses TRBV27 with TRBJ2-1, with D possibly matching TRBD2 (7 bases). This CDR3 is built from 15 residues. The germline gives CDR1 MNHEY, CDR2 SMNVEV (reference sequence). V gave up 6 bases and J gave up 7 bases, with 19 bases separating them. The CDR3 region is CASRLGPKGGNEQFF. DNA for the CDR3: TGTGCCAGCAGGTTGGGACCAAAGGGGGGGAATGAGCAGTTCTTC.

CDR3 residues: CASTTGTDTQYF. CDR3 DNA sequence: TGTGCCAGTACAACGGGCACAGATACGCAGTATTTT. The chain joins TRBV6-5 to TRBJ2-3; D ambiguous. The germline CDR1 and CDR2 sequences are MNHEY and SVGAGI. This CDR3 spans 12 amino acids. Trimming removed 9 bases from V and 1 base from J, with 8 bases in between.

The rearrangement uses TRBV2 and TRBJ1-2, with 7 bases identical to TRBD1. Losses at the gene ends were 4 bases for V and 5 bases for J; bases not matched to a gene: 10. The CDR3 runs 15 residues. Looked up from germline, CDR1 is SNHLY and CDR2 is FYNNEI. The CDR3 bases are TGTGCCAGCAGTGGAACGGGACAGCGCCCATATGGCTACACCTTC. Amino acid sequence: CASSGTGQRPYGYTF.

The chain uses TRBV2 and TRBJ2-3; 7 bases agree with TRBD1. Germline-derived CDR1 and CDR2 are SNHLY and FYNNEI. The CDR3 contains 14 residues. V was pared by 8 bases and J by 1 base, with 6 bases of the junction left unmatched. CDR3 sequence reads: CASAGTEGTDTQYF. In nucleotides, the CDR3 is TGTGCCAGCGCCGGGACAGAGGGCACAGATACGCAGTATTTT. Complete variable domain (other parts from reference TRBV2 and TRBJ2-3): EPEVTQTPSHQVTQMGQEVILRCVPISNHLYFYWYRQILGQKVEFLVSFYNNEISEKSEIFDDQFSVERPDGSNFTLKIRSTKLEDSAMYFCASAGTEGTDTQYFGPGTRLTVL.

There are a few counts of this clonotype. This clone may be a read error of a much larger clone one base away. This rearrangement joins TRBV12-3 or TRBV12-4 to TRBJ1-4, with D uncertain. This CDR3 comprises 14 residues. V gave up 5 bases and J gave up 8 bases, with 15 bases separating them. The CDR3 spells CASSVLGLGEKLFF. In DNA form, the CDR3 reads TGTGCCAGCAGTGTACTAGGGTTGGGAGAAAAACTGTTTTTT.

V gene TRBV29-1 combines with J gene TRBJ1-1; unclear D gene. This CDR3 contains 11 residues. Germline CDR1 reads SQVTM; CDR2 reads ANQGSEA. Between the trimmed V and J ends, which lost 8 bases and 1 base, there was a span of 8 bases. CDR3: CSSWENTEAFF. The CDR3 coding sequence is TGCAGCTCTTGGGAGAACACTGAAGCTTTCTTT. The variable domain in full, with the rest retrieved from reference TRBV29-1 and TRBJ1-1, is SAVISQKPSRDICQRGTSLTIQCQVDSQVTMMFWYRQQPGQSLTLIATANQGSEATYESGFVIDKFPISRPNLTFSTLTVSNMSPEDSSIYLCSSWENTEAFFGQGTRLTVV.

This clonotype was seen only a few times. This chain links TRBV12-3 or TRBV12-4 with TRBJ2-5; D remains unclear. This CDR3 has 15 amino acids. Deletions cut 2 bases from V and 5 bases from J, with 15 bases between. The CDR3 reads CASSLSVTRKETQYF. CDR3 bases: TGTGCCAGCAGTTTATCCGTGACACGAAAGGAGACCCAGTACTTC.

The rearrangement uses TRBV20-1 and TRBJ2-7, with 8 bases fitting TRBD1. There are 13 residues in the CDR3. The germline CDR1 and CDR2 sequences are DFQATT and SNEGSKA (reference sequence). V gave up 4 bases and J gave up 2 bases; unmatched junction bases: 4. CDR3 protein: CSAKLTGAYEQYF. CDR3 bases: TGCAGTGCTAAGTTGACAGGGGCCTACGAGCAGTACTTC.

The chain joins TRBV20-1 to TRBJ2-7; D might be TRBD2 (5 bases). There are 15 residues in the CDR3. Trimming shortened V by 4 bases and J by 2 bases, and 18 bases separated the two germline ends. CDR1 DFQATT and CDR2 SNEGSKA come from the germline V gene (reference sequence). This chain's CDR3 is CSAINHRGSAYEQYF. The CDR3 nucleotides are TGCAGTGCTATTAATCACCGGGGATCAGCCTACGAGCAGTACTTC.

This clonotype was seen a handful of times. The V call is TRBV10-3, the J call TRBJ2-3, with D unresolved. Germline V gives CDR1 ENHRY, CDR2 SYGVKD. Trimming pared 6 bases from V and 0 bases from J, leaving 13 bases between. The CDR3 runs to 15 residues. Written as DNA, the CDR3 is TGTGCCATCAGGGCATCAGATGAGAGCACAGATACGCAGTATTTT. Translated, it gives CAIRASDESTDTQYF.

The rearrangement joins TRBV7-6 to TRBJ2-5; D not resolved. V lost 2 bases and J lost 3, with 13 bases in between. CDR3 length: 15 residues. Germline CDR1 reads SGHVS; CDR2 reads FNYEAQ. CDR3 sequence: CASSLWSVVEETQYF. The CDR3 DNA is TGTGCCAGCAGCTTATGGTCAGTGGTGGAAGAGACCCAGTACTTC.

This clonotype has ten or more counts. The chain's CDR3 is CASSSPRRGDEQFF. The DNA for the CDR3 is TGTGCCAGCAGCTCCCCACGGAGGGGCGATGAGCAGTTCTTC. The chain recombines TRBV7-6 with TRBJ2-1, with D perhaps TRBD2 (6 bases). The CDR3 totals 14 residues. Germline lookup yields CDR1 SGHVS and CDR2 FNYEAQ. V was pared by 4 bases and J by 8 bases, with 15 bases between.

The V and J genes are TRBV28 and TRBJ2-5; D gene unclear. The J call may be wrong; the DNA end is better matched by TRBJ2-7. Germline CDR1 is MDHEN and CDR2 is SYDVKM. CDR3 length equals 14 residues. CDR3 coding DNA: TGTGCCAGCAGTTTCGCACACCCTGTGGGCGAGCAGTACTTC. Translated, it gives CASSFAHPVGEQYF.

V usage is TRBV7-9 and J usage is TRBJ1-2; possible D gene TRBD1, 5 bases. The V gene's germline CDR1 is SEHNR and CDR2 FQNEAQ (reference sequence). V lost 5 bases, J lost 3 bases, and 16 bases lay in between. The CDR3 is 15 residues long. Here the CDR3 reads CASSQGAGSDYGYTF. The DNA of the CDR3 is TGTGCCAGCAGCCAAGGGGCGGGTAGTGACTATGGCTACACCTTC.

The genes are TRBV15 and TRBJ2-5; D is uncertain. Between the trimmed V and J ends, which lost 0 bases and 5 bases, there was a span of 7 bases. The germline V gene has CDR1 LNHNV and CDR2 YYDKDF (reference sequence). The CDR3 extends over 13 amino acids. CDR3 in DNA: TGTGCCACCAGCAGAGATGGGTTCGAGACCCAGTACTTC. Encoded protein: CATSRDGFETQYF.

This clonotype was recorded a few times. V usage is TRBV6-5 and J usage is TRBJ1-2; D not certain. The ends were cut back, 5 bases at V and 4 bases at J, with 8 bases in the middle. The germline gives CDR1 MNHEY, CDR2 SVGAGI. The CDR3 consists of 12 residues. DNA for the CDR3: TGTGCCAGCAGTGAGAAATTCTATGGCTACACCTTC. Protein product: CASSEKFYGYTF.